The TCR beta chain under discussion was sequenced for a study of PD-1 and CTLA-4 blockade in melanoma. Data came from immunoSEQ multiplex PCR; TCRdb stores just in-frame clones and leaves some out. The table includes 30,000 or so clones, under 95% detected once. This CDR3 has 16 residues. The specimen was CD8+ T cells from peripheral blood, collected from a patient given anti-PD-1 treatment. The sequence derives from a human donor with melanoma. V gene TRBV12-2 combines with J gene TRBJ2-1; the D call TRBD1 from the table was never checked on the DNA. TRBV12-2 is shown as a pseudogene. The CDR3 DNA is TGTGCAAGTCGCTTAGTGGGACAGAGCTCCTACAATGAGCAGTTCTTC. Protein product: CASRLVGQSSYNEQFF.